This T cell receptor beta chain was retrieved from a study of blood T cell repertoires in COVID-19. In the study overall: Acute and convalescent COVID-19 specimens originated in the United States, Italy and Spain.

Original analysis: Nucleated cell counts were estimated from reference gene primer amplification. Sequenced by immunoSEQ multiplex PCR; TCRdb stores in-frame clones only, minus some. V, J and clone size are taken as reported in that table, and D and trimming were inferred from the DNA itself. Of hundreds of thousands of clones in the sample, about 88% are singletons; the top ten hold less than 1.5%. The study recruited people aged about 18 to 89 years across approximately 24 US areas. Participants reported their clinical history, and cohort assignment relied on those reports. The CDR3 covers 14 residues. Germline V lookup: CDR1 SNHLY, CDR2 FYNNEI. V was shortened by 6 bases and J by 0 bases, with 10 bases between the two germline ends.

The chain couples TRBV2 to TRBJ2-3; possible D gene TRBD2, 5 bases. The sequence was obtained from a woman aged 18 to 35 who had been exposed to COVID-19. Sequencing input: PBMCs or T cells enriched from blood (not recorded which). DNA for the CDR3: TGTGCCAGCAGAAGGACTGGCAGCACAGATACGCAGTATTTT. Residues: CASRRTGSTDTQYF.